A selection of T cell receptor beta chains follows, all from one sample in a study of T cell changes during pregnancy in multiple sclerosis. Sequencing was performed with immunoSEQ multiplex PCR; in TCRdb, only in-frame clones are kept and a portion is missing. Seen here are under 70,000 clones, roughly 94% observed once, and the top ten hold 2% to 3%. The sample in question was CD8+ T cells from peripheral blood mononuclear cells, obtained after pregnancy. Every receptor here comes from a female donor with multiple sclerosis, enrolled in a pregnancy study. Both conserved end residues are part of each CDR3. D genes are given only for firm matches. A row's size may be missing; if present it is once, few, many or a size class.

V gene	D gene	J gene	clone size	CDR3 protein	CDR3 DNA
TRBV7-9	.	TRBJ1-1	.	CASSLGTRDTEAFF	TGTGCCAGCAGCTTAGGGACGAGGGACACTGAAGCTTTCTTT
TRBV19	TRBD1	TRBJ1-5	.	CASSTTGMNQPQHF	TGTGCCAGTAGTACGACAGGGATGAATCAGCCCCAGCATTTT
TRBV5-6	.	TRBJ2-1	.	CASSRTGTYNEQFF	TGTGCCAGCAGCCGAACGGGGACTTACAATGAGCAGTTCTTC
TRBV19	TRBD2	TRBJ2-1	.	CASSISGDYNEQFF	TGTGCCAGTAGTATCAGCGGGGACTACAATGAGCAGTTCTTC
TRBV13	.	TRBJ2-7	few	CASGQGGSAYEQYF	TGTGCCAGCGGCCAAGGAGGTTCAGCCTACGAGCAGTACTTC
TRBV7-6	TRBD2	TRBJ2-7	.	CASTLLAASYEQYF	TGTGCCAGCACCCTTCTAGCGGCTTCCTACGAGCAGTACTTC
TRBV7-9	TRBD1	TRBJ1-3	.	CASSEGQGVTNTIYF	TGTGCCAGCAGCGAGGGACAGGGGGTGACAAACACCATATATTTT
TRBV15	.	TRBJ1-2	.	CATSRDSAANYGYTF	TGTGCCACCAGCAGAGATAGTGCCGCTAACTATGGCTACACCTTC
TRBV9	.	TRBJ1-1	.	CASTSSPGWDTEAFF	TGTGCCAGCACCTCCTCGCCGGGGTGGGACACTGAAGCTTTCTTT
TRBV13	TRBD1	TRBJ2-7	.	CASASLGRGPSSYEQYF	TGTGCCAGCGCCTCCCTGGGCAGGGGGCCAAGCTCCTACGAGCAGTACTTC
TRBV7-9	TRBD2	TRBJ2-1	.	CASSQTSLVLDEQFF	TGTGCCAGCAGCCAGACTAGCCTAGTCCTCGATGAGCAGTTCTTC
TRBV2	.	TRBJ1-5	.	CASSDPYRVPTPNQPQHF	TGTGCCAGCAGTGACCCCTACAGGGTCCCAACTCCAAATCAGCCCCAGCATTTT
TRBV27	.	TRBJ2-5	.	CASSLSAGMETQYF	TGTGCCAGCAGTTTATCGGCAGGGATGGAGACCCAGTACTTC
TRBV15	.	TRBJ2-7	.	CATSSGSTYEQYF	TGTGCCACCAGCAGTGGCAGTACCTACGAGCAGTACTTC
TRBV5-1	TRBD2	TRBJ2-7	once	CASSHSGYEQYF	TGCGCCAGCAGCCATAGCGGGTACGAGCAGTACTTC
TRBV19	.	TRBJ2-7	.	CASSMGSSYEQYF	TGTGCCAGTAGTATGGGCAGCTCCTACGAGCAGTACTTC
TRBV27	.	TRBJ2-2	.	CASSLTANTGELFF	TGTGCCAGCAGTCTCACAGCGAACACCGGGGAGCTGTTTTTT
TRBV27	.	TRBJ2-7	.	CASSVAVVGYEQYF	TGTGCCAGCAGTGTAGCGGTAGTTGGCTACGAGCAGTACTTC
TRBV9	.	TRBJ2-1	.	CASEPSYNEQFF	TGTGCCAGCGAGCCATCTTACAATGAGCAGTTCTTC
TRBV30	TRBD2	TRBJ2-5	.	CAWSLAGEETQYF	TGTGCCTGGAGTTTAGCGGGAGAAGAGACCCAGTACTTC
TRBV19	TRBD1	TRBJ1-2	.	CASSISRGQGDGYGYTF	TGTGCCAGTAGCATCTCTAGGGGACAGGGGGACGGCTATGGCTACACCTTC
TRBV9	.	TRBJ1-2	.	CASSVGSEGGPATNYGYTF	TGTGCCAGCAGCGTAGGCTCGGAAGGAGGGCCCGCCACAAACTATGGCTACACCTTC
TRBV19	.	TRBJ2-7	.	CASSMGHHYEQYF	TGTGCCAGTAGTATGGGACATCACTACGAGCAGTACTTC
TRBV11-2	TRBD2	TRBJ2-1	.	CASSTTSGRAIVF	TGTGCCAGCAGCACGACTAGCGGGAGGGCCATAGTCTTC
TRBV5-1	TRBD1	TRBJ2-7	few	CASSLGTGAYEQYF	TGCGCCAGCAGCTTAGGGACAGGGGCCTACGAGCAGTACTTC
TRBV13	.	TRBJ1-1	.	CASTRNTEAFF	TGTGCCAGCACCCGGAACACTGAAGCTTTCTTT
TRBV7-8	TRBD1	TRBJ1-1	.	CASSSSGQGGDTEAFF	TGTGCCAGCAGCTCCTCGGGACAGGGAGGGGACACTGAAGCTTTCTTT
TRBV5-1	TRBD2	TRBJ2-1	.	CASSLVASGSLGVDNEQFF	TGCGCCAGCAGCTTGGTGGCTAGCGGGAGTTTGGGGGTTGACAATGAGCAGTTCTTC
TRBV27	TRBD1	TRBJ2-7	.	CASTSGTGYYEQYF	TGTGCCAGCACTTCCGGGACAGGGTACTACGAGCAGTACTTC
TRBV9	.	TRBJ2-7	.	CASSVDPGGGYEQYF	TGTGCCAGCAGCGTAGATCCAGGGGGAGGCTACGAGCAGTACTTC
TRBV4-1	.	TRBJ1-1	once	CASSHISNTEAFF	TGCGCCAGCAGCCATATTTCGAACACTGAAGCTTTCTTT
TRBV11-1	TRBD1	TRBJ2-6	.	CASSLTGGSGANVLTF	TGTGCCAGCAGCCTAACAGGGGGCTCTGGGGCCAACGTCCTGACTTTC
TRBV6-5	TRBD1	TRBJ1-2	once	CASSYSTGGGGYTF	TGTGCCAGCAGTTACTCGACAGGGGGCGGTGGCTACACCTTC
TRBV28	.	TRBJ1-2	.	CASSLFGGADYGYTF	TGTGCCAGCAGTTTATTCGGGGGGGCAGACTATGGCTACACCTTC
TRBV2	TRBD1	TRBJ2-7	once	CASSSNRQGRYEQYF	TGTGCCAGCAGTTCGAATCGACAGGGTAGATACGAGCAGTACTTC
TRBV4-1	.	TRBJ1-1	.	CASSQERLTGTEAFF	TGCGCCAGCAGCCAAGAAAGACTGACCGGCACTGAAGCTTTCTTT
TRBV13	.	TRBJ1-2	once	CASSLGQGYNYGYTF	TGTGCCAGCAGCTTAGGCCAGGGCTATAACTATGGCTACACCTTC
TRBV9	TRBD2	TRBJ2-5	.	CASSPLAGGQETQYF	TGTGCCAGCAGCCCCCTCGCGGGAGGGCAAGAGACCCAGTACTTC
TRBV19	TRBD2	TRBJ2-1	.	CASSIPAGTGNEQFF	TGTGCCAGTAGTATACCAGCGGGAACGGGGAATGAGCAGTTCTTC